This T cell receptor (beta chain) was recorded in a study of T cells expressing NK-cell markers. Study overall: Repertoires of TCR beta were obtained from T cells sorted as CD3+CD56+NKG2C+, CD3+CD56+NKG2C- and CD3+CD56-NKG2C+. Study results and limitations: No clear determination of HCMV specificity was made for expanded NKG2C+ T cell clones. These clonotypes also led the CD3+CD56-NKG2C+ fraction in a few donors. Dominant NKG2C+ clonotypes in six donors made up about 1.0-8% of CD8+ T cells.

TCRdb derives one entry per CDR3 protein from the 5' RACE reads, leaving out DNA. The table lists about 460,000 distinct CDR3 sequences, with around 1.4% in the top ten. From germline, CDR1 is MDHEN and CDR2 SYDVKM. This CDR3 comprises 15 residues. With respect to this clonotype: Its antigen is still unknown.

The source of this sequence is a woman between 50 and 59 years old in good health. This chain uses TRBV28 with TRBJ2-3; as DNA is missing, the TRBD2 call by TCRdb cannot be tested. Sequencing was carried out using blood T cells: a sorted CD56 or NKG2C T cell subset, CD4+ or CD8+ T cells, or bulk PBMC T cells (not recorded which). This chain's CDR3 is CASSPGSGRTDTQYF.